Listed below are T cell receptor beta chains from one sample, sequenced in a study of OX40 agonist ivuxolimab in advanced cancers. The table came from immunoSEQ multiplex PCR; TCRdb's copy has only in-frame clones and leaves some out. The sample contains more than 45,000 clones, almost 85% of which appear only once. The sample here was CD4+ or CD8+ T cells sorted from blood, taken in a trial of the OX40 agonist ivuxolimab. Source of these receptors: an adult with an advanced solid tumor such as melanoma, head and neck, liver or kidney cancer. CDR3s include the opening cysteine and the closing phenylalanine or tryptophan. Each record gives: V gene, J gene, D gene, clone size, CDR3 protein, CDR3 DNA. D genes are given only for firm matches. Some rows have no size entry. The others give once, few or many, or a class for an expanded clone.

v_call: TRBV28; j_call: TRBJ1-6; d_call: NA; clone_size: NA; cdr3_aa: CASRTSNYAPLHF; cdr3_nt: TGTGCCAGCAGGACTTCCAATTACGCACCCCTCCACTTT
v_call: TRBV10-3; j_call: TRBJ1-1; d_call: TRBD1; clone_size: NA; cdr3_aa: CAISEPELQGLVNTEAFF; cdr3_nt: TGTGCCATCAGTGAGCCGGAATTACAGGGGCTCGTGAACACTGAAGCTTTCTTT
v_call: TRBV12-5; j_call: TRBJ2-1; d_call: NA; clone_size: NA; cdr3_aa: CASGLAGISVDEQFF; cdr3_nt: TGTGCTAGTGGTTTGGCGGGGATTAGTGTGGATGAGCAGTTCTTC
v_call: TRBV7-6; j_call: TRBJ2-2; d_call: NA; clone_size: NA; cdr3_aa: CASSLTVAGTNTGELFF; cdr3_nt: TGTGCCAGCAGCCTCACAGTAGCAGGGACGAACACCGGGGAGCTGTTTTTT
v_call: TRBV21-1; j_call: TRBJ2-7; d_call: NA; clone_size: NA; cdr3_aa: CAISRLAGHYEQYF; cdr3_nt: TGTGCCATCTCAAGACTAGCGGGACATTACGAGCAGTACTTC
v_call: TRBV19; j_call: TRBJ2-7; d_call: TRBD2; clone_size: NA; cdr3_aa: CASSRWEGFVYEQYF; cdr3_nt: TGTGCCAGTAGTAGGTGGGAGGGCTTCGTCTACGAGCAGTACTTC
v_call: TRBV28; j_call: TRBJ2-6; d_call: NA; clone_size: medium-sized; cdr3_aa: CASSSGAGANVLTF; cdr3_nt: TGTGCCAGCAGTTCCGGGGCTGGGGCCAACGTCCTGACTTTC
v_call: TRBV11-3; j_call: TRBJ2-5; d_call: NA; clone_size: NA; cdr3_aa: CASSLIGGTYETQYF; cdr3_nt: TGTGCCAGCAGCTTGATAGGGGGGACATATGAGACCCAGTACTTC
v_call: TRBV11-2; j_call: TRBJ2-7; d_call: TRBD2; clone_size: few; cdr3_aa: CASSANPDLAGSYEQYF; cdr3_nt: TGTGCCAGCAGCGCCAACCCCGATCTAGCGGGAAGTTACGAGCAGTACTTC
v_call: TRBV27; j_call: TRBJ2-7; d_call: TRBD2; clone_size: NA; cdr3_aa: CATRLLGEGLYEQYF; cdr3_nt: TGTGCCACCCGGTTACTGGGGGAGGGCCTCTACGAGCAGTACTTC
v_call: TRBV5-1; j_call: TRBJ2-5; d_call: NA; clone_size: few; cdr3_aa: CASNRNQETQYF; cdr3_nt: TGCGCCAGCAACCGAAATCAAGAGACCCAGTACTTC
v_call: TRBV30; j_call: TRBJ2-5; d_call: NA; clone_size: NA; cdr3_aa: CAWRRGGTQYF; cdr3_nt: TGTGCCTGGAGAAGGGGGGGGACCCAGTACTTC
v_call: TRBV5-1; j_call: TRBJ1-1; d_call: NA; clone_size: NA; cdr3_aa: CASSFDPQLNTEAFF; cdr3_nt: TGCGCCAGCAGCTTCGACCCGCAACTGAACACTGAAGCTTTCTTT
v_call: TRBV5-1; j_call: TRBJ2-7; d_call: TRBD2; clone_size: NA; cdr3_aa: CASSLAREIEQYF; cdr3_nt: TGCGCCAGCAGCTTGGCGCGGGAGATCGAGCAGTACTTC
v_call: TRBV6-6; j_call: TRBJ2-2; d_call: NA; clone_size: once; cdr3_aa: CASSYSDSVTGELFF; cdr3_nt: TGTGCCAGCAGTTACTCGGACTCAGTCACCGGGGAGCTGTTTTTT
v_call: TRBV5-1; j_call: TRBJ2-7; d_call: TRBD2; clone_size: NA; cdr3_aa: CASSLGAGTSGGEQYF; cdr3_nt: TGCGCCAGCAGCTTGGGGGCCGGGACTAGCGGGGGCGAGCAGTACTTC
v_call: TRBV4-3; j_call: TRBJ2-7; d_call: NA; clone_size: NA; cdr3_aa: CASSQDLASDIYEQYF; cdr3_nt: TGCGCCAGCAGCCAAGATCTAGCCAGTGATATCTACGAGCAGTACTTC
v_call: TRBV28; j_call: TRBJ2-1; d_call: TRBD2; clone_size: NA; cdr3_aa: CASSLSPRTSGRSGRRHEQFF; cdr3_nt: TGTGCCAGCAGTTTAAGCCCGAGGACTAGCGGGAGATCGGGTAGGCGGCATGAGCAGTTCTTC
v_call: TRBV11-3; j_call: TRBJ1-2; d_call: TRBD1; clone_size: NA; cdr3_aa: CASSSGTGVEYGYTF; cdr3_nt: TGTGCCAGCAGCTCCGGGACAGGGGTGGAGTATGGCTACACCTTC
v_call: TRBV4-2; j_call: TRBJ2-1; d_call: NA; clone_size: NA; cdr3_aa: CASSQERGLEWGNEQFF; cdr3_nt: TGTGCCAGCAGCCAAGAACGTGGGCTAGAATGGGGCAATGAGCAGTTCTTC
v_call: TRBV10-3; j_call: TRBJ2-5; d_call: TRBD2; clone_size: NA; cdr3_aa: CAISEPGLAGGETQYF; cdr3_nt: TGTGCCATCAGTGAGCCGGGACTAGCGGGAGGCGAGACCCAGTACTTC
v_call: TRBV4-3; j_call: TRBJ2-7; d_call: TRBD2; clone_size: NA; cdr3_aa: CASSQDGLVNEQYF; cdr3_nt: TGCGCCAGCAGCCAAGATGGACTAGTCAACGAGCAGTACTTC
v_call: TRBV27; j_call: TRBJ1-3; d_call: TRBD1; clone_size: NA; cdr3_aa: CASSPLTGLGNTIYF; cdr3_nt: TGTGCCAGCAGTCCTTTGACAGGGTTGGGAAACACCATATATTTT
v_call: TRBV2; j_call: TRBJ1-2; d_call: TRBD1; clone_size: NA; cdr3_aa: CASIPPGQVYGYTF; cdr3_nt: TGTGCCAGCATCCCTCCGGGACAGGTCTATGGCTACACCTTC
v_call: TRBV7-9; j_call: TRBJ2-7; d_call: NA; clone_size: NA; cdr3_aa: CASSLATTYEQYF; cdr3_nt: TGTGCCAGCAGCTTAGCCACGACCTACGAGCAGTACTTC
v_call: TRBV7-7; j_call: TRBJ2-5; d_call: NA; clone_size: NA; cdr3_aa: CASSSGPETQYF; cdr3_nt: TGTGCCAGCAGCTCAGGGCCAGAGACCCAGTACTTC
v_call: TRBV11-3; j_call: TRBJ2-1; d_call: TRBD1; clone_size: NA; cdr3_aa: CASSLFPGQGFTDEQFF; cdr3_nt: TGTGCCAGCAGCTTATTCCCGGGACAGGGGTTTACAGATGAGCAGTTCTTC
v_call: TRBV9; j_call: TRBJ2-5; d_call: NA; clone_size: NA; cdr3_aa: CASSVWGTGVETQYF; cdr3_nt: TGTGCCAGCAGCGTATGGGGGACTGGCGTGGAGACCCAGTACTTC
v_call: TRBV10-1; j_call: TRBJ2-3; d_call: NA; clone_size: NA; cdr3_aa: CASSQGIVPTDTQYF; cdr3_nt: TGCGCCAGCAGTCAGGGAATAGTCCCGACAGATACGCAGTATTTT
v_call: TRBV10-1; j_call: TRBJ2-7; d_call: NA; clone_size: NA; cdr3_aa: CARPKVQPVEQYF; cdr3_nt: TGCGCCAGACCAAAGGTACAACCGGTCGAGCAGTACTTC
v_call: TRBV6-1; j_call: TRBJ2-7; d_call: NA; clone_size: NA; cdr3_aa: CASSDRPDNEQYF; cdr3_nt: TGTGCCAGCAGTGATCGGCCTGATAACGAGCAGTACTTC
v_call: TRBV11-3; j_call: TRBJ2-3; d_call: NA; clone_size: NA; cdr3_aa: CASSLGAGSYTQYF; cdr3_nt: TGTGCCAGCAGCTTGGGAGCTGGAAGCTATACGCAGTATTTT
v_call: TRBV2; j_call: TRBJ1-1; d_call: NA; clone_size: NA; cdr3_aa: CASGFEGVTEAFF; cdr3_nt: TGTGCCAGCGGTTTCGAGGGAGTCACTGAAGCTTTCTTT